The present T cell receptor (beta chain) was sequenced within a study of T cells in women clearing cervical HPV infection. Study-level background: Only a few women had HLA typing results available.

TCRdb keeps only in-frame clones here, not all; method: immunoSEQ multiplex PCR. The ten most abundant clones cover about 4.5% of a sample with some 30,000 clones. Concerning this clone: Relative to the germline gene, one junction end is altered; a read error may explain this. The read terminates 3 residues before the CDR3 end, so the remaining end is supplied by the germline J gene.

Each participant carried one incident cervical HPV16 infection only. Germline V gene data show CDR1 as LGHNA and CDR2 as YNFKEQ. The CDR3 runs 16 residues. The TCR comes from a woman aged 18 to 75 with a cervical HPV16 infection that either progressed to CIN3+ or cleared (not recorded which). The material sequenced was blood buffy coat. V and J are TRBV4-2 and TRBJ1-5; D uncertain. The CDR3 is CASSQGVSYSNQPQHF. The covered CDR3 bases are TGCGCCAGCAGCCAAGGCGTATCTTATAGCAATCAGCCC.